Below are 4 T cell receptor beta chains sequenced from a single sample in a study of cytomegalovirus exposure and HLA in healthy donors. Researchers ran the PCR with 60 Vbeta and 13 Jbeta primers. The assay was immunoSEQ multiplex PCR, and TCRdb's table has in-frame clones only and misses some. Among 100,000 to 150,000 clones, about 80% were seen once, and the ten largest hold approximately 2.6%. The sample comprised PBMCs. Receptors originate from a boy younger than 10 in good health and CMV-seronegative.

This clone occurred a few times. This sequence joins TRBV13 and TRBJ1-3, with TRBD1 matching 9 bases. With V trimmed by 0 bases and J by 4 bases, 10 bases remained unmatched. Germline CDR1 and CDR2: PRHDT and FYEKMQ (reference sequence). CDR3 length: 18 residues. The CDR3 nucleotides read TGTGCCAGCAGCTTAGGAACTGGAGCACAGGGGGCGGGAAACACCATATATTTT. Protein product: CASSLGTGAQGAGNTIYF.

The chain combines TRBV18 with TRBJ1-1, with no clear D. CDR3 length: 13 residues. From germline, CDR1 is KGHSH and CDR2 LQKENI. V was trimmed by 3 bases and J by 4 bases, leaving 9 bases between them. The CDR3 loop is CASSPQRGTEAFF. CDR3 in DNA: TGTGCCAGCTCACCTCAAAGAGGCACTGAAGCTTTCTTT.

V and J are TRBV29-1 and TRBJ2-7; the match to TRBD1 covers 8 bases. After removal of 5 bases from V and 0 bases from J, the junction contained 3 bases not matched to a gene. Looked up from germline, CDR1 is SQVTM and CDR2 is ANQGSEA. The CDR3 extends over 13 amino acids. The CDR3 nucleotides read TGCAGCGTTAGGGACAGGAGCTCCTACGAGCAGTACTTC. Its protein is CSVRDRSSYEQYF.

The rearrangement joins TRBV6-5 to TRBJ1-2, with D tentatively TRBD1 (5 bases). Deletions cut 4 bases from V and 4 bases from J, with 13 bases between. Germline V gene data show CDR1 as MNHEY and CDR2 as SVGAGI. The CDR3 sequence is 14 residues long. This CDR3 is CASSSDRLVYGYTF. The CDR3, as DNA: TGTGCCAGCAGTTCCGACAGACTAGTCTATGGCTACACCTTC.